This entry lists 21 T cell receptor beta chains sequenced from one sample in a study of blood T cell repertoires in COVID-19. TCRdb keeps only in-frame clones here, not all; method: immunoSEQ multiplex PCR. Of 130,000 to 150,000 clones in the sample, over 75% are singletons; the top ten hold 1.2%. The sample consisted of PBMCs or T cells enriched from blood (not recorded which). These receptors were collected from a woman aged 25 to 45 with acute COVID-19.

The V call is TRBV24-1, the J call TRBJ1-2; TRBD1 might be the D (5 bases). This CDR3 is built from 14 residues. Germline CDR1 and CDR2: KGHDR and SFDVKD. Trimming pared 7 bases from V and 8 bases from J, leaving 19 bases between. The CDR3 DNA reads TGTGCCACCAGCCATCAGGGCGTCGGCTTCGGCTACACCTTC. Translated, it gives CATSHQGVGFGYTF.

The CDR3 coding sequence is TGTGCCAGCAGTTTATTAGGGGGAACTTCTGAAGCTTTCTTT. Residues: CASSLLGGTSEAFF. The chain carries TRBV28 and TRBJ1-1, with D possibly TRBD1 on 6 matching bases. The V end was cut by 1 base, the J end by 6 bases, with 12 bases between. Germline CDR1 is MDHEN and CDR2 is SYDVKM. This CDR3 region has 14 residues.

DNA for the CDR3: TGTGCCAGTAGTATCCTCGTCGGTGAAGCTTTCTTT. Protein: CASSILVGEAFF. The V gene is TRBV19, the J gene TRBJ1-1, with unresolved D. The CDR3 is made up of 12 amino acids. Trimming cost V 3 bases and J 7 bases, with 9 bases left between them. Germline V gene data show CDR1 as LNHDA and CDR2 as SQIVND (reference sequence).

CDR3 in amino acids: CASRTAIQETQYF. Here the CDR3 DNA reads TGTGCCAGCAGGACAGCGATTCAAGAGACCCAGTACTTC. This chain connects TRBV6-5 to TRBJ2-5, with a tentative D call TRBD1 (5 bases). CDR3 length equals 13 residues. Germline V gene data show CDR1 as MNHEY and CDR2 as SVGAGI. The V gene lost 6 bases and the J gene lost 2 bases, with 10 bases spanning the gap.

The chain uses TRBV7-8 and TRBJ1-4; 7 bases map to TRBD1. Germline V gene lookup returns CDR1 SGHVS and CDR2 FQNEAQ. The CDR3 is 14 residues long. Trimming took 5 bases from V and 5 from J; bases not matched to a gene: 5. This CDR3 is CASSVQGRNEKLFF. DNA for the CDR3: TGTGCCAGCAGCGTACAGGGGCGGAATGAAAAACTGTTTTTT.

This chain links TRBV18 with TRBJ2-1; 7 positions match TRBD1. The CDR3 contains 15 residues. V gave up 3 bases and J gave up 2 bases; unmatched junction bases: 4. Germline V gives CDR1 KGHSH, CDR2 LQKENI. CDR3 in amino acids: CASSPRDRAYNEQFF. The CDR3 DNA follows: TGTGCCAGCTCACCCCGGGACAGAGCCTACAATGAGCAGTTCTTC.

The chain recombines TRBV10-3 with TRBJ2-5; a weak D match, TRBD1 (5 bases). This CDR3 spans 15 amino acids. Trimming removed 5 bases at V and 2 bases at J, with 15 bases between. Germline V gene sequence: CDR1 ENHRY, CDR2 SYGVKD. CDR3 bases: TGTGCCATCAGTAGGAACATAGGACAACAAGAGACCCAGTACTTC. Protein product: CAISRNIGQQETQYF.

The chain combines TRBV30 with TRBJ2-5, with D possibly TRBD2 on 6 matching bases. Trimming shortened V by 2 bases and J by 5 bases, and 15 bases separated the two germline ends. This CDR3 spans 14 amino acids. Germline V gene sequence: CDR1 GTSNPN, CDR2 SVGIG (reference sequence). The CDR3 reads CAWSLGVAGETQYF. CDR3 nucleotide sequence: TGTGCCTGGAGTTTGGGGGTGGCGGGGGAGACCCAGTACTTC.

This chain links TRBV28 with TRBJ2-7; 8 bases agree with TRBD1. With 5 bases clipped from V and 0 bases from J, the junction kept 12 bases outside the gene matches. Per the germline V gene, CDR1 is MDHEN and CDR2 is SYDVKM. There are 17 residues in the CDR3. CDR3 loop: CASSTLSQGGFSYEQYF. The DNA of the CDR3 is TGTGCCAGCAGTACCCTCTCACAGGGGGGCTTCTCCTACGAGCAGTACTTC.

This rearrangement joins TRBV18 to TRBJ1-1; a possible D gene is TRBD1 (6 bases). The length of the CDR3 is 14 residues. CDR1 KGHSH and CDR2 LQKENI come from the germline V gene. V lost 8 bases and J 3 bases, leaving 16 bases between the germline ends. CDR3 loop: CASGIRGLDTEAFF. For the CDR3, the DNA is TGTGCCAGCGGTATCAGGGGTCTCGACACTGAAGCTTTCTTT. Variable domain in full (rest from reference TRBV18 and TRBJ1-1): NAGVMQNPRHLVRRRGQEARLRCSPMKGHSHVYWYRQLPEEGLKFMVYLQKENIIDESGMPKERFSAEFPKEGPSILRIQQVVRGDSAAYFCASGIRGLDTEAFFGQGTRLTVV.

This clone appeared once. This CDR3 reads CASSPDSFYGYTF. CDR3 DNA: TGTGCCAGCAGCCCGGACAGTTTCTATGGCTACACCTTC. V and J are TRBV28 and TRBJ1-2; D is perhaps TRBD1 (6 bases). The germline V gene encodes CDR1 MDHEN and CDR2 SYDVKM. The CDR3 loop spans 13 amino acids. Between the trimmed V and J ends, which lost 6 bases and 4 bases, there was a span of 12 bases.

The chain couples TRBV27 to TRBJ2-5; TRBD2 aligns across 8 bases. V was pared by 3 bases and J by 1 base, with 7 bases of the junction left unmatched. CDR1 is MNHEY and CDR2 is SMNVEV in the germline V gene (reference sequence). The CDR3 is 16 residues long. The CDR3 DNA is TGTGCCAGCAGTTTTATCGGGAGGGGAATCCAAGAGACCCAGTACTTC. Translation gives CASSFIGRGIQETQYF.

The V gene is TRBV10-3, the J gene TRBJ2-3; maybe TRBD2 (5 bases). V was shortened by 2 bases and J by 5 bases, with 8 bases between the two germline ends. Germline CDR1 and CDR2: ENHRY and SYGVKD. The CDR3 has 13 residues. Here the CDR3 reads CAISERDIDTQYF. The CDR3 bases are TGTGCCATCAGTGAGCGGGATATAGATACGCAGTATTTT.

The chain combines TRBV11-2 with TRBJ2-7, with TRBD1 matching over 7 bases. Germline CDR1 and CDR2: SGHAT and FQNNGV. The CDR3 has 14 residues. Trimming cost V 3 bases and J 5 bases; bases outside gene matches: 7. The CDR3 reads CASSFSTGNNEQYF. CDR3 DNA sequence: TGTGCCAGCAGCTTCTCGACAGGGAACAACGAGCAGTACTTC. Full variable domain (rest looked up from reference TRBV11-2 and TRBJ2-7): EAGVAQSPRYKIIEKRQSVAFWCNPISGHATLYWYQQILGQGPKLLIQFQNNGVVDDSQLPKDRFSAERLKGVDSTLKIQPAKLEDSAVYLCASSFSTGNNEQYFGPGTRLTVT.

V is TRBV6-5 and J is TRBJ2-5, with 8 bases lining up with TRBD2. J gave up 2 bases and V 2 bases, and 7 bases lay outside the gene matches. This CDR3 is built from 16 residues. Germline V gene data show CDR1 as MNHEY and CDR2 as SVGAGI. In DNA form, the CDR3 reads TGTGCCAGCAGTTACCGGGGGGGAAACTCTCAAGAGACCCAGTACTTC. It codes for CASSYRGGNSQETQYF.

The rearrangement joins TRBV28 to TRBJ2-1; TRBD2 matches at 12 bases. After removal of 6 bases from V and 2 bases from J, the junction contained 5 bases not matched to a gene. The CDR3 totals 16 residues. Germline-derived CDR1 and CDR2 are MDHEN and SYDVKM. The CDR3 nucleotides are TGTGCCAGCAGGACACTAGCGGGAGGCCCCTACAATGAGCAGTTCTTC. Its protein is CASRTLAGGPYNEQFF.

The chain joins TRBV18 to TRBJ2-1; 13 nucleotides agree with TRBD2. V was pared by 4 bases and J by 8 bases, with 14 bases of the junction left unmatched. The CDR3 has 18 residues. CDR1 and CDR2 from the germline V gene are KGHSH and LQKENI. This chain's CDR3 is CASSLTSLAGGQYYEQFF. The CDR3 region has the DNA TGTGCCAGCTCACTTACATCACTAGCGGGAGGGCAGTATTATGAGCAGTTCTTC.

The chain uses TRBV24-1 and TRBJ2-1; D might be TRBD1 (6 bases). Germline CDR1 is KGHDR and CDR2 is SFDVKD. The CDR3 totals 17 residues. The ends were cut back, 3 bases at V and 9 bases at J, with 23 bases in the middle. The CDR3 nucleotides read TGTGCCACCAGTGATCCCCCGGGACAAGGGACATTGTTTGAGCAGTTCTTC. It is translated as CATSDPPGQGTLFEQFF.

This clone came up a few times. V gene TRBV5-1 combines with J gene TRBJ1-5; D possibly corresponds to TRBD1 (6 bases). The CDR3 is 16 amino acids. V gave up 2 bases and J gave up 1 base, with 13 bases separating them. Germline values: CDR1 SGHRS, CDR2 YFSETQ. The chain's CDR3 is CASSLQGAFSNQPQHF. CDR3 DNA: TGCGCCAGCAGCTTACAGGGCGCCTTCAGCAATCAGCCCCAGCATTTT.

The CDR3 DNA follows: TGTGCCAGCAGTTTTCGGGACACCCATGAGTATCAGCCCCAGCATTTT. It yields the protein CASSFRDTHEYQPQHF. J is TRBJ1-5 and V is TRBV27; D is perhaps TRBD1 (6 bases). The germline V gene encodes CDR1 MNHEY and CDR2 SMNVEV (reference sequence). The V end was cut by 3 bases, the J end by 5 bases, with 17 bases between. The length of the CDR3 is 16 residues.

This chain joins TRBV7-8 and TRBJ2-5; the D is unclear. Germline V lookup: CDR1 SGHVS, CDR2 FQNEAQ. The CDR3 is 12 amino acids. V was cut by 7 bases and J by 5 bases, with 11 bases left in between. This chain's CDR3 is CASNIRPETQYF. The CDR3 DNA reads TGTGCCAGCAACATCCGTCCGGAGACCCAGTACTTC.